One and the same sample provided the 12 T cell receptor beta chains below, sequenced in a study of blood T cell repertoires in COVID-19. Clones were read by immunoSEQ multiplex PCR, and TCRdb kept only the in-frame ones, dropping some. The sample includes 140,000 or so clones, 90% seen only once; the top ten take 9.5% to 11%. Sample: peripheral blood. Receptors originate from a woman of 80 years or more with acute or convalescent COVID-19.

As DNA, the CDR3 is TGTGCCACCAGTGTGACGGGGGGGACTGGTGAAGCTTTCTTT. It translates to CATSVTGGTGEAFF. The chain links TRBV24-1 to TRBJ1-1; weak D call: TRBD1 (5 bases). Trimming took 5 bases from V and 7 from J, leaving 16 bases between them. CDR3 size: 14 residues. Germline CDR1 is KGHDR and CDR2 is SFDVKD.

The chain joins TRBV4-3 to TRBJ1-5; D call uncertain. CDR1 and CDR2 from the germline V gene are LGHNA and YSLEER. This CDR3 is built from 14 residues. V gave up 1 base and J gave up 6 bases, with 10 bases separating them. CDR3 in amino acids: CASSQVHGLQPQHF. CDR3 nucleotide sequence: TGCGCCAGCAGCCAAGTCCACGGACTTCAGCCCCAGCATTTT.

The chain combines TRBV6-6 with TRBJ1-5; maybe TRBD1 (5 bases). Germline V gene lookup returns CDR1 MNHNY and CDR2 SVGAGI (reference sequence). The CDR3 is 15 residues long. The V gene lost 2 bases and the J gene lost 3 bases, with 11 bases spanning the gap. CDR3 nucleotides: TGTGCCAGCAGTTACAGAGACAGTCCCAATCAGCCCCAGCATTTT. This encodes CASSYRDSPNQPQHF.

Judged by abundance, this clone is medium-sized (0.01 to 0.1%). The CDR3 nucleotides read TGTGCCAGCAGCTTAACAGGGGCCCGCTCTGGGGCCAACGTCCTGACTTTC. It codes for CASSLTGARSGANVLTF. The rearrangement links TRBV7-3 to TRBJ2-6; TRBD1 is a possible D gene (5 bases). Trimming removed 0 bases at V and 0 bases at J, with 9 bases between. The germline gives CDR1 SGHTA, CDR2 FQGTGA. CDR3 length equals 17 residues. Using reference TRBV7-3 and TRBJ2-6 for the parts outside the CDR3, the full variable domain is GAGVSQTPSNKVTEKGKYVELRCDPISGHTALYWYRQSLGQGPEFLIYFQGTGAADDSGLPNDRFFAVRPEGSVSTLKIQRTERGDSAVYLCASSLTGARSGANVLTFGAGSRLTVL.

This clone was detected once. The V gene is TRBV5-1, the J gene TRBJ1-1, with 9 bases matching TRBD1. The CDR3 extends over 17 amino acids. V lost 3 bases, J lost 0 bases, and 9 bases stayed unmatched. Germline loops: CDR1 SGHRS, CDR2 YFSETQ. In DNA, the CDR3 is TGCGCCAGCAGCTCACAGGGGGCGAGTTTTCTGAACACTGAAGCTTTCTTT. It encodes CASSSQGASFLNTEAFF.

This chain links TRBV2 with TRBJ1-1, with D possibly being TRBD1 (6 bases). Trimming shortened V by 8 bases and J by 9 bases, and 16 bases separated the two germline ends. The CDR3 spans 12 residues. Germline-derived CDR1 and CDR2 are SNHLY and FYNNEI. CDR3 sequence (DNA): TGTGCCAGCTGCGACAGGCTCTTCAAAGCTTTCTTT. Translating it yields CASCDRLFKAFF.

The chain joins TRBV7-3 to TRBJ2-2, with D tentatively TRBD2 (6 bases). Germline values: CDR1 SGHTA, CDR2 FQGTGA. The CDR3 runs 15 residues. Trimming shortened V by 0 bases and J by 5 bases, and 10 bases separated the two germline ends. CDR3 protein: CASSLTLAGTGELFF. The CDR3 bases are TGTGCCAGCAGCTTAACGTTGGCGGGGACCGGGGAGCTGTTTTTT.

This rearrangement joins TRBV30 to TRBJ2-7, with 9 bases lining up with TRBD1. The CDR3 spans 14 residues. The J segment lost 4 bases and the V segment lost 0 bases, leaving 4 bases of the junction unmatched. CDR1 and CDR2 from the germline V gene are GTSNPN and SVGIG (reference sequence). The CDR3 region has the DNA TGTGCCTGGAGTGTCGACAGGGGGTGGTACGAGCAGTACTTC. It encodes CAWSVDRGWYEQYF.

The V call is TRBV6-5, the J call TRBJ1-6, with no clear D. Trimming removed 6 bases at V and 4 bases at J, with 4 bases between. The length of the CDR3 is 12 residues. The germline gives CDR1 MNHEY, CDR2 SVGAGI. The CDR3 bases are TGTGCCAGCAGCTTTTATAATTCACCCCTCCACTTT. Encoded protein: CASSFYNSPLHF.

The chain recombines TRBV5-1 with TRBJ2-3; TRBD1 agrees at 12 bases. Germline V gives CDR1 SGHRS, CDR2 YFSETQ. This CDR3 region has 18 residues. V lost 4 bases, J lost 6 bases, and 15 bases stayed unmatched. The CDR3, as DNA: TGCGCCAGCAGCCAAATAATGGCCGGGACAGGGGGCATTGATACGCAGTATTTT. This gives the protein CASSQIMAGTGGIDTQYF. Together with reference TRBV5-1 and TRBJ2-3, the CDR3 gives the full variable domain: KAGVTQTPRYLIKTRGQQVTLSCSPISGHRSVSWYQQTPGQGLQFLFEYFSETQRNKGNFPGRFSGRQFSNSRSEMNVSTLELGDSALYLCASSQIMAGTGGIDTQYFGPGTRLTVL.

The chain carries TRBV6-1 and TRBJ2-1, with 10 bases that match TRBD2. The V gene end was trimmed by 2 bases and the J gene end by 7 bases; junction bases not matched to a gene: 8. Germline CDR1 MNHNS, CDR2 SASEGT. The CDR3 spans 16 residues. CDR3 sequence (DNA): TGTGCCAGCAGTGAATACGAGCGGGGGGGCCCAAATGAGCAGTTCTTC. Its translation: CASSEYERGGPNEQFF.

The genes are TRBV10-3 and TRBJ2-2, with 8 bases identical to TRBD2. Germline V CDR1 and CDR2: ENHRY, SYGVKD. V shed 3 bases and J 1 base; nucleotides not matched to a gene: 4. The CDR3 has 16 amino acids. The CDR3 here is CAISESGGMNTGELFF. DNA of the CDR3: TGTGCCATCAGTGAAAGCGGGGGCATGAACACCGGGGAGCTGTTTTTT.